Listed below are T cell receptor beta chains from one sample, sequenced in a study of cytomegalovirus exposure and HLA in healthy donors. Profiling relied on immunoSEQ multiplex PCR, and the TCRdb table lists in-frame clones only, not all of them. The sample includes some 43,000 clones. The source material was PBMCs. All receptors come from a woman aged 25 to 45 in good health and CMV-seronegative. The CDR3 runs from the conserved cysteine through the conserved F or W. Fields, in order: V gene, D gene, J gene, CDR3 length, CDR3 DNA, CDR3 protein. The D gene is left open where the match is weak.

TRBV6-6	-	TRBJ1-5	13	TGTGCCAGCAGAAACAGTAAAGGTCAGCCCCAGCATTTT	CASRNSKGQPQHF
TRBV5-1	TRBD2	TRBJ2-1	16	TGCGCCAGCTACCCGGGGCCTAGCGGGAGTCGGAATGAGCAGTTCTTC	CASYPGPSGSRNEQFF
TRBV6-5	TRBD2	TRBJ2-7	15	TGTGCCAGCAGCCTACGGACTAGCGGGAACTACGAGCAGTACTTC	CASSLRTSGNYEQYF
TRBV18	TRBD1	TRBJ2-7	17	TGTGCCAGCTCACCTAGAACAGGGGGCGCTTCGGTTTACGAGCAGTACTTC	CASSPRTGGASVYEQYF
TRBV6-5	-	TRBJ2-3	16	TGTGCCAGCAGTTCCGCCGGGTTTTCTAGCACAGATACGCAGTATTTT	CASSSAGFSSTDTQYF
TRBV6-5	-	TRBJ1-1	14	TGTGCCAGCATGCCCCTCGGGTTGAACACTGAAGCTTTCTTT	CASMPLGLNTEAFF
TRBV27	-	TRBJ2-7	11	TGTGCCAGCCTCCCACGGTCGCGGCAGTACTTC	CASLPRSRQYF
TRBV30	TRBD1	TRBJ1-3	15	TGTGCCTGGAGAGCTCCCGGGACAGGGTCGAACACCATATATTTT	CAWRAPGTGSNTIYF
TRBV30	TRBD1	TRBJ2-5	14	TGTGCCTGGAGTCCGACAGGGGTTGGAGTGACCCAGTACTTC	CAWSPTGVGVTQYF
TRBV19	-	TRBJ2-2	12	TGTGCCAGTCACAGGGAAGCCGGGGAGCTGTTTTTT	CASHREAGELFF
TRBV7-2	TRBD2	TRBJ2-7	16	TGTGCCAGCAGCTTAGGGACAACTAGCGGGCGCTACGAGCAGTACTTC	CASSLGTTSGRYEQYF
TRBV5-8	-	TRBJ1-1	12	TGTGCCAGCAGTTTTGTGGCAGGGTGTGCTTTCTTT	CASSFVAGCAFF
TRBV7-9	-	TRBJ2-5	14	TGTGCCAGCAGACCCCTGGGGGCAGGGGAGACCCAGTACTTC	CASRPLGAGETQYF
TRBV30	-	TRBJ2-7	12	TGTGCCTGGAGCCCCAAAACCTACGAGCAGTACTTC	CAWSPKTYEQYF
TRBV18	TRBD1	TRBJ2-3	16	TGTGCCAGCTCACGCGGGACAGGGGCTAGCACAGATACGCAGTATTTT	CASSRGTGASTDTQYF
TRBV6-5	TRBD1	TRBJ2-7	14	TGTGCCAGCAGCCCCGGACAGGGTGTCTACGAGCAGTACTTC	CASSPGQGVYEQYF
TRBV7-9	TRBD2	TRBJ2-5	16	TGTGCCAGCAGCTTATTAGGTTCTAGCGGCCAAGAGACCCAGTACTTC	CASSLLGSSGQETQYF
TRBV7-9	TRBD1	TRBJ1-2	14	TGTGCCAGCAGCTTAGGCGACAGGGGTTATGGCTACACCTTC	CASSLGDRGYGYTF
TRBV10-3	-	TRBJ1-2	14	TGTGCCATCAGTGGGCGGGGGCGCGAGTATGGCTACACCTTC	CAISGRGREYGYTF
TRBV5-4	-	TRBJ1-2	14	TGTGCCAGCAGCTCCCGGGACACCCTCCAAAGCTACACCTTC	CASSSRDTLQSYTF
TRBV14	-	TRBJ2-7	12	TGTGCCAGCAGCCGGGACTTCTACGAGCAGTACTTC	CASSRDFYEQYF
TRBV28	-	TRBJ2-7	13	TGTGCCAGCAGTTACGTTACAAAGTACGAGCAGTACTTC	CASSYVTKYEQYF
TRBV2	TRBD1	TRBJ1-1	17	TGTGCCAGCAGTGAAGCGCTTAGGGGACAGTCGAACACTGAAGCTTTCTTT	CASSEALRGQSNTEAFF